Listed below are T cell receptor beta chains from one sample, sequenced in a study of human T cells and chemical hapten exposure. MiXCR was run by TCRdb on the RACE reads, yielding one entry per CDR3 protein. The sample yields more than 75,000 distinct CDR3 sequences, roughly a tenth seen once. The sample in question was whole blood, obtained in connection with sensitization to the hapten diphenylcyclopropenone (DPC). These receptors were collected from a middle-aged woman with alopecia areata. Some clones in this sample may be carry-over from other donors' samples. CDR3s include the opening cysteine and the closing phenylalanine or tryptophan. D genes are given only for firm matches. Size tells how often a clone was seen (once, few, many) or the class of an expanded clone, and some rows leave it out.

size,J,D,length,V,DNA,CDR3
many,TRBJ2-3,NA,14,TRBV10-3,TGTGCCATCAGTGAGGCCGACAAGACAGATACGCAGTATTTT,CAISEADKTDTQYF
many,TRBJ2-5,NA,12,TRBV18,TGTGCCAGCTCACCGTTCGAAGAGACCCAGTACTTC,CASSPFEETQYF
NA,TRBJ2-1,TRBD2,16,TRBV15,TGTGCCACCAGCAGAGATCTAGCGGGGTCATCCAATGAGCAGTTCTTC,CATSRDLAGSSNEQFF
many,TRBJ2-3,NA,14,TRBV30,TGTGCCTGGGACCCAGCGAGCGCCACAGATACGCAGTATTTT,CAWDPASATDTQYF
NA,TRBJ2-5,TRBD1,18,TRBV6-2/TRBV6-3,TGTGCCAGCAGTTACCGACTGACAGGGTCGAATTACCAAGAGACCCAGTACTTC,CASSYRLTGSNYQETQYF
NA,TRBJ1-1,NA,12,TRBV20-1,TGCAGTGCTAGAGGAATCGGACTTGAAGCTTTCTTT,CSARGIGLEAFF
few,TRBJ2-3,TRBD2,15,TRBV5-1,TGCGCCAGCAAGGCCGGGACTAGCGTTTCAGATACGCAGTATTTT,CASKAGTSVSDTQYF
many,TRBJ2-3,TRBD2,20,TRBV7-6,TGTGCCAGCAGCTTATTCCGCTGGGAGGGGACTAGAGGAGTTCGAGATACGCAGTATTTT,CASSLFRWEGTRGVRDTQYF
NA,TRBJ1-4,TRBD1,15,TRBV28,TGTGCCAGCAGTTCCCCGGGACAGGGGAATGAAAAACTGTTTTTT,CASSSPGQGNEKLFF
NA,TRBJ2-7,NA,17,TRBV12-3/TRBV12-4,TGTGCCAGCAGTTCCCGGCGGACTGGCGGCAATTTATACGAGCAGTACTTC,CASSSRRTGGNLYEQYF
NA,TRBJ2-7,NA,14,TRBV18,TGTGCCAGCTCACCACCGGCGGGGAACTACGAGCAGTACTTC,CASSPPAGNYEQYF
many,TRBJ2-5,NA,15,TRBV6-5,TGTGCCAGCAGCCTGCACACTTCACGTGGGGAGACCCAGTACTTC,CASSLHTSRGETQYF
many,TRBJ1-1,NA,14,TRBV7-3,TGTGCCAGCAGCCTGAGTGGGAGAAACACTGAAGCTTTCTTT,CASSLSGRNTEAFF
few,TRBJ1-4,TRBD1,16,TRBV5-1,TGCGCCAGCAGCTCATCATACAGGGGAGCTCAAGAAAAACTGTTTTTT,CASSSSYRGAQEKLFF
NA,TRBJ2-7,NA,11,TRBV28,TGTGCCAGCAGGTTAGGTGGCGAGCAGTACTTC,CASRLGGEQYF
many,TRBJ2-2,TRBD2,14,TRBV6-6,TGTGCCAGCAGACTAGCGGATTTCACCGGGGAGCTGTTTTTT,CASRLADFTGELFF
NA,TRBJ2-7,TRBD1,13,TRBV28,TGTGCCAGCACCCGACAGGGTCCCTACGAGCAGTACTTC,CASTRQGPYEQYF
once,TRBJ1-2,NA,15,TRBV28,TGTGCCAGCAGTTTCCCACAGGGTCATGCCTATGGCTACACCTTC,CASSFPQGHAYGYTF
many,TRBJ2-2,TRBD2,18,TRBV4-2,TGTGCCAGCAGCCAAGATCTTCTCCGGGAGGGCCGGACCGGGGAGCTGTTTTTT,CASSQDLLREGRTGELFF
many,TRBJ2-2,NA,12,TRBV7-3,TGTGCCAGCAGCCGACAGGCCGGGGAGCTGTTTTTT,CASSRQAGELFF
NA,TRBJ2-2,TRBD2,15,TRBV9,TGTGCCAGCAGCGTGGCAAGCGGGAGAGTCGGGGAGCTGTTTTTT,CASSVASGRVGELFF
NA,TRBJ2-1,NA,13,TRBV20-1,TGCAGTGCTCGGACGGGCTCCTACAATGAGCAGTTCTTC,CSARTGSYNEQFF
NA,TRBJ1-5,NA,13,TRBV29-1,TGCAGCGTAGTCAACAGGGTTGGACAGCCCCAGCATTTT,CSVVNRVGQPQHF
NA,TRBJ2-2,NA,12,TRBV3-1,TGTGCCAGCAGCCAAGGCGTTGAACGCCTGTTTTTT,CASSQGVERLFF
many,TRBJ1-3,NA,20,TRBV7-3,TGTGCCAGCAGCCCCAATAGGGCCAGAGTCTACTACCGCTCTGGAAACACCATATATTTT,CASSPNRARVYYRSGNTIYF
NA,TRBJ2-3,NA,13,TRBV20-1,TGCAGTGCCACCCGGACTGCTCCTCATACGCAGTATTTT,CSATRTAPHTQYF
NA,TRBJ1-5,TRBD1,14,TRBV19,TGTGCCAGTAGCCAAAGACAGGGAGGTCAGCCCCAGCATTTT,CASSQRQGGQPQHF
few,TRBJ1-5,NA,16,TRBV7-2,TGTGCCAGCAGCTTAGTGGTACAGGGCGGCAATCAGCCCCAGCATTTT,CASSLVVQGGNQPQHF
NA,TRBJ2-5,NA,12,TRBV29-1,TGCAGCGTCGACGACGGCGGTGGGACCCAGTACTTC,CSVDDGGGTQYF
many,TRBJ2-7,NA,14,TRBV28,TGTGCCAGCATTGGTAAGGGCGCAGACTACGAGCAGTACTTC,CASIGKGADYEQYF
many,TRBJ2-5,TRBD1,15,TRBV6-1,TGTGCCAGCAGTCAAAATAGACAGGGCTGGGAGACCCAGTACTTC,CASSQNRQGWETQYF
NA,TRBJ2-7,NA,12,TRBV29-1,TGCAGCGTTTTGGGTGGGGTCAACGAGCAGTACTTC,CSVLGGVNEQYF
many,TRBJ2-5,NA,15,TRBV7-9,TGTGCCAGCAGCTCACGTCTAGCGAGCCAAGAGACCCAGTACTTC,CASSSRLASQETQYF
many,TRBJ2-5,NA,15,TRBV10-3,TGTGCCATCAGTGAGCTTAGGGGCGCACAAGAGACCCAGTACTTC,CAISELRGAQETQYF
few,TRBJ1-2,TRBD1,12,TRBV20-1,TGCAGTGCAACGACAGGGGCCTATGGCTACACCTTC,CSATTGAYGYTF
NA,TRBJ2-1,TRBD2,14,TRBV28,TGTGCCAGCTCCCCACTAGCGGGAGGTTTGAAGCAGTTCTTC,CASSPLAGGLKQFF
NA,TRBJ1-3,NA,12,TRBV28,TGTGCCAGCAGTTTACGGGGAAACACCATATATTTT,CASSLRGNTIYF
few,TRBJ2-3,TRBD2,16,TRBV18,TGTGCCAGCTCACCGACTAGCGGCATCTCCACAGATACGCAGTATTTT,CASSPTSGISTDTQYF
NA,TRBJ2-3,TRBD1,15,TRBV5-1,TGCGCCAGCAGCGCCGGGACAGGGGATACAGATACGCAGTATTTT,CASSAGTGDTDTQYF
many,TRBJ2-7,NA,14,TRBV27,TGTGCCAGCAGTTTATACCCCCCCCAGGGATGGCAGTACTTC,CASSLYPPQGWQYF
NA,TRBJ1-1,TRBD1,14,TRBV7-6,TGTGCCAGCAGCATGGGACAGGGCAACACTGAAGCTTTCTTT,CASSMGQGNTEAFF
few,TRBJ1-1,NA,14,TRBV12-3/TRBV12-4,TGTGCCAGCAAACAGGGACCGATGAACACTGAAGCTTTCTTT,CASKQGPMNTEAFF
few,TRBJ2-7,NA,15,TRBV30,TGTGCCTGGGACCCGGAGGGGGCCGTTACCTACGAGCAGTACTTC,CAWDPEGAVTYEQYF
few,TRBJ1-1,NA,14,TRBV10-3,TGTGCCATCAAGCTGACCGAAATGAACACTGAAGCTTTCTTT,CAIKLTEMNTEAFF
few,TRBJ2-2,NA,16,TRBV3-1,TGTGCCAGCAACCAAGCCCCTAGCTCGATAACCGGGGAGCTGTTTTTT,CASNQAPSSITGELFF
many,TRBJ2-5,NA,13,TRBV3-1,TGTGCCAGCAGCCAAGGAGAGATGGAGACCCAGTACTTC,CASSQGEMETQYF
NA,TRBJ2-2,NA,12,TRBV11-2,TGTGCCAGCAGCTTAGGACAGGGGGAGCTGTTTTTT,CASSLGQGELFF
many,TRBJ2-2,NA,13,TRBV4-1,TGCGCCAGCAGCCAACTTACGACCGGGGAGCTGTTTTTT,CASSQLTTGELFF
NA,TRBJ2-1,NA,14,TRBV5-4,TGTGCCAGCAGCCAAGGGGCGGAGAACAATGAGCAGTTCTTC,CASSQGAENNEQFF
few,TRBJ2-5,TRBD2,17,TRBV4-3,TGCGCCAGCAGCCAAGATCTACTAGCGGGAGGGCCGGGGACCCAGTACTTC,CASSQDLLAGGPGTQYF
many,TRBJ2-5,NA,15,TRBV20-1,TGCAGTGCTAGAGATCCTCGGACCGGCGGTGAGACCCAGTACTTC,CSARDPRTGGETQYF
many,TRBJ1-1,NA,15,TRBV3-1,TGTGCCAGCAGCGGAGGGTACATCATGAACACTGAAGCTTTCTTT,CASSGGYIMNTEAFF
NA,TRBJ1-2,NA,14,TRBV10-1,TGCGCCAGCAGTGCCGTCGACAGGAACTATGGCTACACCTTC,CASSAVDRNYGYTF
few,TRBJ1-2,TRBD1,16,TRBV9,TGTGCCAGCAGCTTCGGACAGGGGGGATCTAACTATGGCTACACCTTC,CASSFGQGGSNYGYTF